This is a list of T cell receptor beta chains from one sample in a study of blood T cells in healthy people across ages. One entry per CDR3 protein results from TCRdb running MiXCR on the 5' RACE reads. The sample carries roughly 1 million distinct CDR3 sequences, 20% to 25% recorded once. The sample was also linked to a second study, of T cells of mothers and their children.

The sequencing sample was made of blood. All receptors come from a girl aged 2-15 years in good health. CDR3s include the opening cysteine and the closing phenylalanine or tryptophan. A D gene is named only where the DNA matches it firmly. Only some rows state a clone size, as once, few, many or a class for expanded clones.

j_call,d_call,clone_size,v_call,cdr3_aa,cdr3_nt
TRBJ1-1,NA,few,TRBV14,CASSPQEALAGNTEAFF,TGTGCCAGCAGCCCCCAAGAGGCTCTTGCAGGGAACACTGAAGCTTTCTTT
TRBJ2-7,NA,few,TRBV20-1,CSARGVLSSYEQYF,TGCAGTGCTAGAGGGGTCCTAAGCTCCTACGAGCAGTACTTC
TRBJ2-7,TRBD1,NA,TRBV7-2,CASSLQPVDRMGHYEQYF,TGTGCCAGCAGCTTACAACCCGTGGACAGGATGGGACACTACGAGCAGTACTTC
TRBJ1-2,NA,few,TRBV29-1,CSVDGHGKATSYGYTF,TGCAGCGTTGACGGTCACGGAAAGGCGACTAGCTATGGCTACACCTTC
TRBJ2-5,NA,NA,TRBV10-3,CAISATGSRETQYF,TGTGCCATCAGCGCCACAGGGTCCCGAGAGACCCAGTACTTC
TRBJ2-7,NA,few,TRBV7-8,CASSGEGASYEQYF,TGTGCCAGCAGCGGGGAGGGGGCTTCCTACGAGCAGTACTTC
TRBJ2-7,TRBD1,many,TRBV12-3/TRBV12-4,CASSEGTAYEQYF,TGTGCCAGCAGTGAGGGGACAGCCTACGAGCAGTACTTC
TRBJ2-1,NA,many,TRBV28,CASSLYGNYNEQFF,TGTGCCAGCAGTTTATACGGTAATTACAATGAGCAGTTCTTC
TRBJ2-5,NA,NA,TRBV29-1,CNVQGWETQYF,TGCAACGTTCAGGGGTGGGAGACCCAGTACTTC
TRBJ2-7,NA,NA,TRBV4-1,CASSQWTQNSYEQYF,TGCGCCAGCAGCCAATGGACTCAAAACTCCTACGAGCAGTACTTC
TRBJ1-2,TRBD1,NA,TRBV5-1,CASSSRQGAGGYTF,TGCGCCAGCAGCTCGCGACAGGGGGCCGGGGGCTACACCTTC
TRBJ2-1,NA,NA,TRBV7-2,CASSLGWRAEQFF,TGTGCCAGCAGCTTAGGGTGGCGGGCTGAGCAGTTCTTC
TRBJ2-5,NA,NA,TRBV5-6,CASSYLTATSETQYF,TGTGCCAGCAGCTATCTAACGGCGACTTCAGAGACCCAGTACTTC
TRBJ2-1,NA,few,TRBV28,CASSLWGSYNEQFF,TGTGCCAGCAGTTTATGGGGCTCCTACAATGAGCAGTTCTTC
TRBJ2-3,NA,NA,TRBV9,CASSVIDAVEQYF,TGTGCCAGCAGCGTAATTGATGCTGTGGAGCAGTATTTT
TRBJ1-1,TRBD1,few,TRBV9,CASSRTGVVFGDTEAFF,TGTGCCAGCAGTAGGACAGGGGTAGTGTTCGGGGACACTGAAGCTTTCTTT
TRBJ2-4,NA,few,TRBV6-1,CASSPQDMSRNIQYF,TGTGCCAGCAGCCCCCAGGACATGTCGAGGAACATTCAGTACTTC
TRBJ2-2,TRBD1,few,TRBV11-2,CASSPDRGPAGELFF,TGTGCCAGCAGCCCCGACAGGGGGCCGGCCGGGGAGCTGTTTTTT
TRBJ2-1,TRBD2,NA,TRBV16,CASSQVALAANEQFF,TGTGCCAGCAGCCAAGTCGCACTAGCGGCTAATGAGCAGTTCTTC
TRBJ2-5,NA,NA,TRBV20-1,CSARDVLRETQYF,TGCAGTGCTAGAGACGTTCTGCGGGAGACCCAGTACTTC
TRBJ2-3,NA,NA,TRBV7-3,CASSSRDRTDTQYF,TGTGCCAGCAGCTCCCGGGATCGGACAGATACGCAGTATTTT
TRBJ2-5,NA,NA,TRBV6-2/TRBV6-3,CASSETGAQYF,TGTGCCAGCAGTGAGACCGGGGCCCAGTACTTC
TRBJ2-2,TRBD1,few,TRBV12-3/TRBV12-4,CASSLTGTGRGGGELFF,TGTGCCAGCAGTTTAACGGGGACAGGGAGAGGCGGCGGGGAGCTGTTTTTT